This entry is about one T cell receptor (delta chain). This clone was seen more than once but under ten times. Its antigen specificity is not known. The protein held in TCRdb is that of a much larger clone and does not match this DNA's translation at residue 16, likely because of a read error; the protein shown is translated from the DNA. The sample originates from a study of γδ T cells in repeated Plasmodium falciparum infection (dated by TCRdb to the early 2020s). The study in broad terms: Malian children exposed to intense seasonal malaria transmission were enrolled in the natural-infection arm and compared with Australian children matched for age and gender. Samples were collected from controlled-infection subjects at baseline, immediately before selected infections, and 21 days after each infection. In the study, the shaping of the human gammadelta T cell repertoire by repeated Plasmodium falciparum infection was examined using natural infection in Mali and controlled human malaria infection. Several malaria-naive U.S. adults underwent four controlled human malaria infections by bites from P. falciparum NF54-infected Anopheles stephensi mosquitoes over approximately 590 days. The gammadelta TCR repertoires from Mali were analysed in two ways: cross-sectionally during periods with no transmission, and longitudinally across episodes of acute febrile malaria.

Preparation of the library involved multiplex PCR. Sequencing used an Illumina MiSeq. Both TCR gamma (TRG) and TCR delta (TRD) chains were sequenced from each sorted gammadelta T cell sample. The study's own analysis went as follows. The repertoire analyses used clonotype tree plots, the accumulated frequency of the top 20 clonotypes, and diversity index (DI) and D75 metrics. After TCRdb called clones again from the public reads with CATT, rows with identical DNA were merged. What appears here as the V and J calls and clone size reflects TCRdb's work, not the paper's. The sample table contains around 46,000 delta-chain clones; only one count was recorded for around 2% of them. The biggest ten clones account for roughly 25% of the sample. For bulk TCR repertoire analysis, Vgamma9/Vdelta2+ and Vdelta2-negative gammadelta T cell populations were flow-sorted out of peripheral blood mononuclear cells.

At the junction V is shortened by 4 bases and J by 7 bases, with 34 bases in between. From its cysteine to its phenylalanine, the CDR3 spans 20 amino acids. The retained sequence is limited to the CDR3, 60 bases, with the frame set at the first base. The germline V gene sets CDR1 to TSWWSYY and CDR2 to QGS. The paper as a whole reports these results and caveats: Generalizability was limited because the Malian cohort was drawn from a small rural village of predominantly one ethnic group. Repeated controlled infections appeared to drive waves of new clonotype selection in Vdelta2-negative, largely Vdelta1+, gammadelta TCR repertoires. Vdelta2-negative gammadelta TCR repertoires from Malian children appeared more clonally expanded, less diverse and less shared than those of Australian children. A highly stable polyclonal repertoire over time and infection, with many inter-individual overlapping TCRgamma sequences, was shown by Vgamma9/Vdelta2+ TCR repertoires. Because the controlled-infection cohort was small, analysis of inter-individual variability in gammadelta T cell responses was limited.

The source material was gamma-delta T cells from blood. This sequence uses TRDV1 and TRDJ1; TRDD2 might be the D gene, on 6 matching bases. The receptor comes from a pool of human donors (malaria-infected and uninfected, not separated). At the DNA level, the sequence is TGTGCTCTTGGGGGACGCTCCGTATTCCTATACCGTAATGGCGACCCTAAACTCATCTTT. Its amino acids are CALGGRSVFLYRNGDPKLIF.